This T cell receptor beta chain was captured in a study of response to subunit inactivated influenza vaccine. The study's findings and limits: It was suggested by the authors that few new T cells are recruited by each seasonal influenza vaccination.

Comment on this clonotype: What it binds is unknown.

TCRdb analysed the RT-PCR reads with MiXCR anew, one entry per CDR3 protein. The table lists hundreds of thousands of distinct CDR3 sequences, around a sixth of them singletons. Trimming pared 2 bases from V and 2 bases from J, leaving 5 bases between. The V gene's germline CDR1 is LGHNA and CDR2 YNFKEQ. This CDR3 is built from 13 residues. This chain uses TRBV4-2 with TRBJ2-3; D is unclear. Sequences were derived from PBMCs from blood, sampled 5 days after vaccination. The TCR comes from a middle-aged man who received an inactivated influenza vaccine. CDR3 amino acids: CASSQFPTDTQYF. CDR3 sequence (DNA): TGTGCCAGCAGCCAATTCCCCACAGATACGCAGTATTTT.